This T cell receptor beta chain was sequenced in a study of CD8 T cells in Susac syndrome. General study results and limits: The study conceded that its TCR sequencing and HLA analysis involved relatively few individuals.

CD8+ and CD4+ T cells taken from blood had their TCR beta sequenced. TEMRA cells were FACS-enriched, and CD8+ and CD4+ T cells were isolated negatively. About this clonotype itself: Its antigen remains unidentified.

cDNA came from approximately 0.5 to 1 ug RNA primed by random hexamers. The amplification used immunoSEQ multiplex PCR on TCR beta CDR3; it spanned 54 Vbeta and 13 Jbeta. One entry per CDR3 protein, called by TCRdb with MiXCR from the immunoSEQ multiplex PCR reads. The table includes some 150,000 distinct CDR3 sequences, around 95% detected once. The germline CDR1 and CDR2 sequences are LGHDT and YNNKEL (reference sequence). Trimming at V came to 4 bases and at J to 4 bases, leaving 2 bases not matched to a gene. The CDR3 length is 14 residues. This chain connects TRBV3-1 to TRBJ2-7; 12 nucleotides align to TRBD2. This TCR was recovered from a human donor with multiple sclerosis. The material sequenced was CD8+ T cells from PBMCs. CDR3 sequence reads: CASSPSGGAYEQYF. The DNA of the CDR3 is TGTGCCAGCAGCCCTAGCGGGGGGGCGTACGAGCAGTACTTC.